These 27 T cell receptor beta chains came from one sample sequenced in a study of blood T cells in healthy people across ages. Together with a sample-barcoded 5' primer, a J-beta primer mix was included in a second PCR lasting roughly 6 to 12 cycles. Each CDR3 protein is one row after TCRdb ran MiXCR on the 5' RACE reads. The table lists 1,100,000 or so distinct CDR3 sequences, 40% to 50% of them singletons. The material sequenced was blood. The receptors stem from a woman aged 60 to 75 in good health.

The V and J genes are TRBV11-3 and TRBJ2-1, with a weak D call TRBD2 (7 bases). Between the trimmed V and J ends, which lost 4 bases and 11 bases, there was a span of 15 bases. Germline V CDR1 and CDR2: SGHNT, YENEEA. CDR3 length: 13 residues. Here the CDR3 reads CASSSPTGTKQFF. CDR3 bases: TGTGCCAGCAGCTCCCCCACAGGGACTAAGCAGTTCTTC.

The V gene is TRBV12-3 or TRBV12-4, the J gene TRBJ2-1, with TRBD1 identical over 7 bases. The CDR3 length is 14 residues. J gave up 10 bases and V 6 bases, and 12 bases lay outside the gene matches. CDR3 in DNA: TGTGCCAGCAGACCCGACAGGGCCCGAGACGAGCAGTTCTTC. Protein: CASRPDRARDEQFF.

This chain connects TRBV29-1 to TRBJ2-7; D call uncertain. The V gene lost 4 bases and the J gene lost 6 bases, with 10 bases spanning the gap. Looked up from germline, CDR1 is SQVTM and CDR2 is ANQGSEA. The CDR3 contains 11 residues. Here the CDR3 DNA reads TGCAGCGTTGTTGTCGGGTCCGAGCAGTACTTC. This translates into CSVVVGSEQYF.

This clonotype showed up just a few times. CDR3 coding DNA: TGTGCCAGCAGCCCGACCTTAGGAGCGGGAGGGGGCAATGAGCAGTTCTTC. Its protein is CASSPTLGAGGGNEQFF. V usage is TRBV7-9 and J usage is TRBJ2-1; 10 bases agree with TRBD2. The V and J ends lost 5 bases and 6 bases, in that order; junction bases with no gene match: 13. This CDR3 is built from 17 residues. Germline V gene data show CDR1 as SEHNR and CDR2 as FQNEAQ (reference sequence).

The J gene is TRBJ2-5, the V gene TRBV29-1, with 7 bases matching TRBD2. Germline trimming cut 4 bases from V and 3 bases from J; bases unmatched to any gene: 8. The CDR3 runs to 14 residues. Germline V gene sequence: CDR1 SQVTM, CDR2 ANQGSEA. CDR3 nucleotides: TGCAGCGTTGTGGCTAGCGGCTTCGAAGAGACCCAGTACTTC. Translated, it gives CSVVASGFEETQYF.

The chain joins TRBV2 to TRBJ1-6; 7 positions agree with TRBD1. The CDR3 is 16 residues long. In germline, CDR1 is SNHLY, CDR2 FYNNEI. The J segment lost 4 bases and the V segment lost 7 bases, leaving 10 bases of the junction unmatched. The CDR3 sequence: CASIARDSPYNSPLHF. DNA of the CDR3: TGTGCCAGCATCGCCCGGGACAGTCCTTATAATTCACCCCTCCACTTT.

The chain's CDR3 is CASSADRGFNEKLFF. For the CDR3, the DNA is TGTGCCAGCAGCGCGGACAGGGGATTCAATGAAAAACTGTTTTTT. The chain has TRBV5-5 and TRBJ1-4; 9 bases align to TRBD1. The length of the CDR3 is 15 residues. CDR1 is SGHKS and CDR2 is YYEKEE in the germline V gene (reference sequence). V trimming: 4 bases; J trimming: 5 bases; junction bases outside the gene matches: 6.

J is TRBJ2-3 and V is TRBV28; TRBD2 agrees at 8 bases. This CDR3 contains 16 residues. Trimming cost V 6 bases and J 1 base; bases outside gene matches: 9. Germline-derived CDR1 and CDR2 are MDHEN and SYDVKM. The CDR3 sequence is CASSRGGRAGTDTQYF. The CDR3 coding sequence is TGTGCCAGCAGCCGCGGGGGGCGGGCTGGCACAGATACGCAGTATTTT.

As DNA, the CDR3 is TGTGCCAGCAGTCGACGTGGGGACCCTGGGGACTATGGCTACACCTTC. It encodes CASSRRGDPGDYGYTF. The chain has TRBV6-2 or TRBV6-3 and TRBJ1-2, with D maybe TRBD1 (5 bases). The V end was cut by 5 bases, the J end by 3 bases, with 19 bases between. The CDR3 has 16 residues. Germline V lookup: CDR1 MNHEY, CDR2 SVGEGT.

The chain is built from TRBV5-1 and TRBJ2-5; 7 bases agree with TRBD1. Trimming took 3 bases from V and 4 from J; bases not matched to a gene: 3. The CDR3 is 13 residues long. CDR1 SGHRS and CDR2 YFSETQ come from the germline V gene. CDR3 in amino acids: CASSSDRAETQYF. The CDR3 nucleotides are TGCGCCAGCAGCTCTGACAGGGCAGAGACCCAGTACTTC.

CDR3 coding DNA: TGCAGTGCTAGAGACAGGGCCTCCAGGGAGACCCAGTACTTC. Its translation: CSARDRASRETQYF. V and J are TRBV20-1 and TRBJ2-7; weak D call: TRBD1 (5 bases). The tail of the sequence fits TRBJ2-5 better, so the J call may be wrong. CDR1 and CDR2 from the germline V gene are DFQATT and SNEGSKA (reference sequence). The CDR3 runs 14 residues.

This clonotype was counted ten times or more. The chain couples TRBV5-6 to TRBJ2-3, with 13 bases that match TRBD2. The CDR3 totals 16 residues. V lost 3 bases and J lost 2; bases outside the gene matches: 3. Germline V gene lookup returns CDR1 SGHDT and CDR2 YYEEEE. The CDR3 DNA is TGTGCCAGCAGCTCACTAGCGGGAGGGTTCACAGATACGCAGTATTTT. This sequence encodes CASSSLAGGFTDTQYF.

CDR3 nucleotides: TGTGCCAGCAGCAATAGCGGGAGAGGAAATACGCAGTATTTT. This gives the protein CASSNSGRGNTQYF. The V gene is TRBV11-2, the J gene TRBJ2-3; 9 nucleotides agree with TRBD2. This CDR3 region has 14 residues. Germline V lookup: CDR1 SGHAT, CDR2 FQNNGV. The junction had 7 bases not matched to a gene; V was cut back by 5 bases and J by 7 bases.

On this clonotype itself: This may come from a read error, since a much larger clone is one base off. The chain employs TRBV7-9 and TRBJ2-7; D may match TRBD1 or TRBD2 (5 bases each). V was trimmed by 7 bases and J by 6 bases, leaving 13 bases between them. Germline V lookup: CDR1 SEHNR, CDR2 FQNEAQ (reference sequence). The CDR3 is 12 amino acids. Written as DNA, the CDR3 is TGTGCCAGCAATTTAGCTGGGGGCGAGCAGTACTTC. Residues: CASNLAGGEQYF.

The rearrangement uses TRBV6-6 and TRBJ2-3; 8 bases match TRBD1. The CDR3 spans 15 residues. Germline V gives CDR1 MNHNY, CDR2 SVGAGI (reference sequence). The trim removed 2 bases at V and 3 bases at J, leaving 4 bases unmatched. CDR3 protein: CASSYPRGQTDTQYF. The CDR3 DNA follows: TGTGCCAGCAGTTACCCCAGGGGGCAGACAGATACGCAGTATTTT.

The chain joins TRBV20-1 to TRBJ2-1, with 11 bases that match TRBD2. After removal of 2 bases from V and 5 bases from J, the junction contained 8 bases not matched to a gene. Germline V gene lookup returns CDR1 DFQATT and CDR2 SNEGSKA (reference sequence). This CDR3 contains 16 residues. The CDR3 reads CSARRPSGRTNNEQFF. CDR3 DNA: TGCAGTGCTAGAAGACCTAGCGGGAGGACAAACAATGAGCAGTTCTTC.

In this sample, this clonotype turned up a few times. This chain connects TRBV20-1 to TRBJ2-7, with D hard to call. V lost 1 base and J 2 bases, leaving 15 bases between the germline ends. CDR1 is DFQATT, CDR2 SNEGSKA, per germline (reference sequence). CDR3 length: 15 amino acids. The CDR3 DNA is TGCAGTGCTAGAGTCCCCAGTGGCGTAACCTACGAGCAGTACTTC. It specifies CSARVPSGVTYEQYF.

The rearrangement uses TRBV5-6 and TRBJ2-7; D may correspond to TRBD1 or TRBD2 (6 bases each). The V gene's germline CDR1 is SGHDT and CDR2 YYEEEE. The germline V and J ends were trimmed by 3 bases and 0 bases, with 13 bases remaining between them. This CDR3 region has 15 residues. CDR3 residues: CASSWRGAPSYEQYF. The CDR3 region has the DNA TGTGCCAGCAGCTGGAGGGGGGCTCCCTCCTACGAGCAGTACTTC.

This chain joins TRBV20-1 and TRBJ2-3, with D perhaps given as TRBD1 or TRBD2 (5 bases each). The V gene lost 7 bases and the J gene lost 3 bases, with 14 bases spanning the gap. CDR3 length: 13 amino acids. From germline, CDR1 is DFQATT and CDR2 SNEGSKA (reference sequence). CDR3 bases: TGCAGTGTGGGGGTCTTTGGTACAGATACGCAGTATTTT. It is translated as CSVGVFGTDTQYF.

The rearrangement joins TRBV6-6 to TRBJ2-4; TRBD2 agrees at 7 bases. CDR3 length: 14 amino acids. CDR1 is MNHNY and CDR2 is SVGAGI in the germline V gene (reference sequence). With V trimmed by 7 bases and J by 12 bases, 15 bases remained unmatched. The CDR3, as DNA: TGTGCCAGCACTACCGGGGGGTCCCCTAGGAGTCAGTACTTC. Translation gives CASTTGGSPRSQYF.

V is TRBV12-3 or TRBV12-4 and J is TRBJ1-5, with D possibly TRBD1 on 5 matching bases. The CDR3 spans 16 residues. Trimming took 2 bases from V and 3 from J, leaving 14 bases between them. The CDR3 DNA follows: TGTGCCAGCAGTTTAAGTGGACAAGTACACAATCAGCCCCAGCATTTT. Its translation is CASSLSGQVHNQPQHF.

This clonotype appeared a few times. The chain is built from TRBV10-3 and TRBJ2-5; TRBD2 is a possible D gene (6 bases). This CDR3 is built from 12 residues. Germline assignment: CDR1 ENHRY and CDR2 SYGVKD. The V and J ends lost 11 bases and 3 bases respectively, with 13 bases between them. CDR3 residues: CASGPGEETQYF. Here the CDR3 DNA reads TGTGCCTCGGGTCCGGGAGAAGAGACCCAGTACTTC.

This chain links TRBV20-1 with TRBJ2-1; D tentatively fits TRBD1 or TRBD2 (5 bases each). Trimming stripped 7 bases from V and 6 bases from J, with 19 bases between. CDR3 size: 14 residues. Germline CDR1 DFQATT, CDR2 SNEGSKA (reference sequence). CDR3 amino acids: CSVAPGPAVNEQFF. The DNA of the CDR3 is TGCAGTGTGGCTCCGGGACCAGCGGTCAATGAGCAGTTCTTC.

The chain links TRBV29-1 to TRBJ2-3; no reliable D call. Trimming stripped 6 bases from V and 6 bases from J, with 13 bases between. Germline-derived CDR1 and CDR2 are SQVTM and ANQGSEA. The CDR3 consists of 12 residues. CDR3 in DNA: TGCAGCGTGGAACTCGGACCCGATACGCAGTATTTT. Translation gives CSVELGPDTQYF.

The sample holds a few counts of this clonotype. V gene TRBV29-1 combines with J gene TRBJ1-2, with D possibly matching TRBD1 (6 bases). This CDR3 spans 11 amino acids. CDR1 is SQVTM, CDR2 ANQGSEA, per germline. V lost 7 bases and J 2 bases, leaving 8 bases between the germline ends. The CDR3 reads CSADRNYGYTF. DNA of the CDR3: TGCAGCGCCGACAGGAACTATGGCTACACCTTC.

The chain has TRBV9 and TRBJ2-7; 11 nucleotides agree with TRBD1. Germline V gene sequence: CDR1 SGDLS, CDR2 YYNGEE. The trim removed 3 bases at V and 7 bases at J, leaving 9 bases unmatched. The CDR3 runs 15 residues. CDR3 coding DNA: TGTGCCAGCAGCGGACTCGGACAGGGGGCGAGGGAGCAGTACTTC. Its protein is CASSGLGQGAREQYF.

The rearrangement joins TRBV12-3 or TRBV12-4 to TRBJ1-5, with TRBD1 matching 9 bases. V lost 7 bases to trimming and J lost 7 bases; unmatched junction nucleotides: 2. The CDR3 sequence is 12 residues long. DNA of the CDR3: TGTGCCAGCAACAGGGGGCGGCAGCCCCAGCATTTT. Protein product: CASNRGRQPQHF.